This T cell receptor (beta chain) was recovered during a study of PD-1 blockade in mismatch repair-deficient tumors (dated by TCRdb to 2015 to 2018). As for the study more broadly: Between late 2013 and 2016, the trial enrolled 86 consecutive patients with about eleven types of mismatch repair-deficient cancer, all of whom had received prior treatment and were progressing. Tumor-associated T cell clones in the peripheral blood of patients responding to PD-1 blockade were tracked using deep sequencing of TCR CDR3 regions. Beyond this particular receptor, the publication reports: Tumor-resident clones, often undetectable in blood before treatment, expanded rapidly after pembrolizumab and then contracted, generally before radiologic responses.

Library preparation was by the immunoSEQ multiplex PCR assay. TCRdb mirrors the immuneACCESS table, restricted to in-frame sequences. Some clones are absent from its copies; in checked studies, under half trace to an unresolved V gene, and the reason for the others is unknown. The sample table contains 100,000 to 150,000 clones; only one count was recorded for around 86% of them. Around an eighth of the sample comes from the top ten. For each enrolled patient, mismatch repair deficiency was established using either polymerase chain reaction or immunohistochemistry. TCR sequencing was performed for a few patients who responded to pembrolizumab therapy. Pembrolizumab PD-1 blockade was prospectively tested in advanced mismatch repair-deficient cancers, regardless of tissue of origin, in the phase II trial. Serial peripheral blood T cell samples were collected before and at multiple times after starting PD-1 blockade. Blood sampling times were expressed in weeks after the first pembrolizumab dose.

From the cysteine through the phenylalanine, the CDR3 covers 14 amino acids. Only the CDR3 DNA is retained, 42 bases long and in frame from the first base. V is cut by 1 base and J by 6 bases, and the space between the germline ends is 10 bases. Looking up the germline V gene yields CDR1 SGHRS and CDR2 YFSETQ. A word on this clone: Its antigen remains undetermined. One base away there is no much larger clone; base qualities are not given.

The chain was built from TRBV5-1 and TRBJ2-2; no confident D gene assignment can be made. The material was peripheral blood, obtained 44 weeks after starting pembrolizumab. The TCR sequence derives from an adult with mismatch repair-deficient cancer. The nucleotide sequence is given as TGCGCCAGCAGCTTGCTGGCGTACGCCGGGGAGCTGTTTTTT. This yields the protein CASSLLAYAGELFF.